This is a list of T cell receptor beta chains from one sample in a study of blood T cell repertoires in COVID-19. This table comes from immunoSEQ multiplex PCR, and its TCRdb copy is limited to in-frame clones, with some not included. The data contain approximately 110,000 clones, 80% of them seen just once; the ten biggest clones take up more than 4%. The specimen was peripheral blood. The receptor set was obtained from a human donor in a cohort sampled during active or convalescent COVID-19. Each CDR3 is given with its conserved first and last residue. The order of the fields is clone size, D gene, J gene, V gene, CDR3 protein, CDR3 DNA. D genes are given only for firm matches. For some rows the clone size is stated as once, few or many, or as a class when expanded; others skip it.

.	TRBD1	TRBJ1-2	TRBV5-1	CASGTGYGYTF	TGCGCCAGCGGGACAGGCTATGGCTACACCTTC
.	.	TRBJ2-3	TRBV7-2	CASSSPKGSTDTQYF	TGTGCCAGCAGCTCTCCAAAGGGGAGCACAGATACGCAGTATTTT
.	TRBD2	TRBJ2-5	TRBV5-4	CASSLTSGRRETQYF	TGTGCCAGCAGCTTGACTAGCGGGAGGCGGGAGACCCAGTACTTC
.	.	TRBJ1-4	TRBV20-1	CSASRGGNNEKLFF	TGCAGTGCTAGTCGCGGGGGTAATAATGAAAAACTGTTTTTT
.	TRBD2	TRBJ2-7	TRBV14	CASSLAGVSYEQYF	TGTGCCAGCAGCCTAGCGGGAGTTTCCTACGAGCAGTACTTC
few	.	TRBJ1-2	TRBV14	CASSRVTGAQGYTF	TGTGCCAGCAGTCGAGTCACAGGCGCGCAGGGCTACACCTTC
once	.	TRBJ1-2	TRBV28	CASSRTPSGYGYTF	TGTGCCAGCAGTCGGACACCAAGTGGCTATGGCTACACCTTC
.	TRBD1	TRBJ2-7	TRBV5-1	CASKGQGASYEQYF	TGCGCCAGCAAAGGCCAGGGGGCTTCATACGAGCAGTACTTC
.	TRBD1	TRBJ1-5	TRBV24-1	CATAAKTLDRGNQPQHF	TGTGCCACAGCTGCGAAAACCCTCGACAGGGGGAATCAGCCCCAGCATTTT
once	.	TRBJ2-3	TRBV21-1	CASSKGLAGKPPDTQYF	TGTGCCAGCAGCAAAGGACTAGCGGGGAAGCCCCCAGATACGCAGTATTTT
.	TRBD1	TRBJ1-3	TRBV12-3/TRBV12-4	CASLPPRQGQIYF	TGTGCCAGCCTCCCCCCCCGACAGGGGCAGATATATTTT
.	.	TRBJ1-1	TRBV12-3/TRBV12-4	CASSLTGNTEAFF	TGTGCCAGCAGTTTGACAGGGAACACTGAAGCTTTCTTT
.	.	TRBJ1-1	TRBV6-6	CASSYSSLLEAFF	TGTGCCAGCAGTTACTCGAGTTTACTTGAAGCTTTCTTT
few	TRBD2	TRBJ2-1	TRBV5-6	CASSWAGTSPSGQFF	TGTGCCAGCAGCTGGGCGGGGACTAGCCCGTCGGGGCAGTTCTTC
.	TRBD2	TRBJ2-2	TRBV6-2/TRBV6-3	CASSVAGGTGELFF	TGTGCCAGCAGTGTAGCGGGAGGGACCGGGGAGCTGTTTTTT
.	TRBD1	TRBJ2-5	TRBV14	CASRRTGLGAETQYF	TGTGCCAGCAGACGGACAGGGCTGGGGGCAGAGACCCAGTACTTC
.	.	TRBJ1-1	TRBV9	CASSVGLGGATEAFF	TGTGCCAGCAGCGTAGGGTTAGGGGGGGCTACTGAAGCTTTCTTT
few	TRBD1	TRBJ2-2	TRBV6-2/TRBV6-3	CASSYPRGRLTGELFF	TGTGCCAGCAGTTACCCCAGGGGGCGCCTCACCGGGGAGCTGTTTTTT
.	TRBD1	TRBJ2-7	TRBV28	CASSRDRDYEQYF	TGTGCCAGCAGCCGGGACAGGGACTACGAGCAGTACTTC
.	TRBD1	TRBJ1-2	TRBV5-8	CASSKRQGRDGYTF	TGTGCCAGCAGCAAAAGACAGGGGCGAGATGGCTACACCTTC
once	TRBD1	TRBJ1-2	TRBV18	CASSPSGQGYGYTF	TGTGCCAGCTCACCATCAGGACAGGGATATGGCTACACCTTC
few	TRBD1	TRBJ2-7	TRBV5-6	CASKGQGISSYEQYF	TGTGCCAGCAAGGGACAGGGAATTTCCTCCTACGAGCAGTACTTC
.	.	TRBJ2-5	TRBV6-6	CASRHQESETQYF	TGTGCCAGCAGACACCAGGAAAGCGAGACCCAGTACTTC
.	TRBD1	TRBJ1-4	TRBV11-2	CASSQDRGGEKLFF	TGTGCCAGCAGCCAGGACAGGGGTGGGGAAAAACTGTTTTTT
.	TRBD1	TRBJ2-1	TRBV9	CASSGTGGPYNEQFF	TGTGCCAGCAGCGGAACAGGGGGCCCCTACAATGAGCAGTTCTTC
.	.	TRBJ1-6	TRBV4-1	CASSQDRASRYNSPLHF	TGCGCCAGCAGCCAAGACAGGGCGTCTCGATATAATTCACCCCTCCACTTT
.	.	TRBJ1-2	TRBV10-3	CAISESAGWGGYTF	TGTGCCATCAGTGAGTCGGCAGGGTGGGGTGGCTACACCTTC
.	.	TRBJ2-3	TRBV4-3	CASSLEASAIFTDTQYF	TGCGCCAGCAGCCTCGAAGCTAGTGCGATATTCACAGATACGCAGTATTTT
few	TRBD1	TRBJ1-1	TRBV30	CAWRVPTGVVEAFF	TGTGCCTGGAGGGTACCCACAGGGGTCGTTGAAGCTTTCTTT
.	.	TRBJ1-1	TRBV19	CASTPPQRTEAFF	TGTGCCAGTACTCCTCCGCAGAGGACTGAAGCTTTCTTT
.	TRBD1	TRBJ2-1	TRBV20-1	CSASFGQGVNEQFF	TGCAGTGCTAGTTTCGGACAGGGCGTTAATGAGCAGTTCTTC
few	.	TRBJ1-5	TRBV3-1/TRBV3-2	CASSQGDTSNQPQHF	TGTGCCAGCAGCCAAGGGGACACTAGCAATCAGCCCCAGCATTTT
.	TRBD2	TRBJ2-7	TRBV19	CASSRGTSGVYEQYF	TGTGCCAGTAGTAGAGGGACTAGCGGGGTCTACGAGCAGTACTTC
.	TRBD1	TRBJ2-7	TRBV6-2/TRBV6-3	CASSFDFDRVTYEQYF	TGTGCCAGCAGTTTCGACTTCGACAGGGTAACCTACGAGCAGTACTTC
.	.	TRBJ2-5	TRBV2	CAIRDIQETQYF	TGTGCCATCCGGGACATTCAAGAGACCCAGTACTTC
.	TRBD1	TRBJ2-1	TRBV5-1	CASSLVGTGGNEQFF	TGCGCCAGCAGCTTGGTCGGGACAGGGGGAAATGAGCAGTTCTTC
.	.	TRBJ1-2	TRBV2	CASSGPRGGYTF	TGTGCCAGCAGTGGACCCAGGGGCGGCTACACCTTC
.	TRBD2	TRBJ2-7	TRBV30	CAWAAGLAGSYEQYF	TGTGCCTGGGCCGCTGGACTAGCGGGCTCCTACGAGCAGTACTTC
.	TRBD2	TRBJ2-7	TRBV6-2/TRBV6-3	CASSYFGLAGNYEQYF	TGTGCCAGCAGTTACTTTGGGCTAGCGGGAAACTACGAGCAGTACTTC
.	.	TRBJ2-1	TRBV5-1	CASSPGQSSYNEQFF	TGCGCCAGCAGCCCGGGACAAAGCTCCTACAATGAGCAGTTCTTC
.	TRBD2	TRBJ2-5	TRBV4-2	CASSQTTGTSKETQYF	TGTGCCAGCAGCCAAACAACCGGGACTAGTAAGGAGACCCAGTACTTC
.	TRBD1	TRBJ1-1	TRBV6-5	CASRPPGQGGAEAFF	TGTGCCAGCAGGCCCCCGGGACAGGGAGGCGCTGAAGCTTTCTTT
.	.	TRBJ2-5	TRBV11-2	CASSLEVGLQETQYF	TGTGCCAGCAGCTTAGAGGTTGGGCTCCAAGAGACCCAGTACTTC
.	.	TRBJ1-2	TRBV2	CASSEPRQVYGYTF	TGTGCCAGCAGTGAGCCCCGACAGGTCTATGGCTACACCTTC
few	.	TRBJ2-7	TRBV15	CATSRDLRRNSYEQYF	TGTGCCACCAGCAGAGATTTGCGCAGGAACTCCTACGAGCAGTACTTC
few	TRBD1	TRBJ1-1	TRBV6-2/TRBV6-3	CASSYSIDREYGFTEAFF	TGTGCCAGCAGTTACTCAATCGACAGGGAGTACGGGTTCACTGAAGCTTTCTTT
.	.	TRBJ1-5	TRBV4-1	CASSPLPGGQPQHF	TGCGCCAGCAGCCCGTTACCGGGTGGCCAGCCCCAGCATTTT
.	.	TRBJ1-5	TRBV24-1	CATSDYAGNQPQHF	TGTGCCACCAGTGATTATGCAGGCAATCAGCCCCAGCATTTT
.	TRBD1	TRBJ1-1	TRBV6-5	CASSIWRTGGEAFF	TGTGCCAGCAGTATATGGCGGACAGGGGGAGAAGCTTTCTTT
.	.	TRBJ2-1	TRBV4-3	CASSQDPQGSYNEQFF	TGCGCCAGCAGCCAAGATCCCCAGGGGTCCTACAATGAGCAGTTCTTC
.	.	TRBJ1-1	TRBV7-2	CASSLGRPTEAFF	TGTGCCAGCAGCTTGGGCAGGCCCACTGAAGCTTTCTTT
medium-sized	.	TRBJ2-6	TRBV4-3	CASSQDILEADSLFSGANVLTF	TGCGCCAGCAGCCAAGATATTCTGGAGGCGGACAGCCTTTTCTCTGGGGCCAACGTCCTGACTTTC
few	.	TRBJ2-3	TRBV2	CASGLLATDTQYF	TGTGCCAGCGGACTCCTCGCCACAGATACGCAGTATTTT
.	.	TRBJ2-3	TRBV7-8	CASSHSRDTQYF	TGTGCCAGCAGCCACTCCCGGGATACGCAGTATTTT
.	TRBD1	TRBJ1-2	TRBV7-2	CASSSTGVRGYTF	TGTGCCAGCAGTTCTACAGGGGTTAGGGGCTACACCTTC
.	.	TRBJ2-2	TRBV7-9	CASSPFAGELFF	TGTGCCAGCAGCCCCTTCGCCGGGGAGCTGTTTTTT
.	TRBD1	TRBJ1-1	TRBV4-3	CASSQDTGVNTEAFF	TGCGCCAGCAGCCAAGATACAGGGGTGAACACTGAAGCTTTCTTT